The clone carrying this T cell receptor beta chain was observed a handful of times. The antigen is unknown. This record comes from a study of T cells in Graves' hyperthyroidism and ophthalmopathy. Overall study findings and caveats: Most thyroid clonotypes with frequency above 0.001 were detected in blood.

Stability of Graves' hyperthyroidism was defined as absent ophthalmopathy progression within 18 months. Any patient presenting with uncontrolled infection, other autoimmune disease, pregnancy or lactation was left out. Clinical symptoms, serum thyroxine, TRAb, thyroid ultrasound and orbital computed tomography informed diagnoses. Amplified TCR beta CDR3 regions derived from RNA transcripts. The TCR CDR3 first-round RT-PCR relied on the HTBI primer set. TCRdb itself ran the multiplex PCR reads through MiXCR, one entry per CDR3 protein. In the table there are approximately 500,000 distinct CDR3 sequences, 40% to 55% of which are singletons. V trimming: 4 bases; J trimming: 7 bases; junction bases outside the gene matches: 6. The V gene's germline CDR1 is MGHRA and CDR2 YSYEKL. The CDR3 has 15 amino acids.

The clonotype originates from a young woman with Graves' hyperthyroidism. The sample was peripheral blood or thyroid tissue (not recorded which). This chain connects TRBV4-1 to TRBJ2-2, with TRBD1 matching over 10 bases. CDR3 amino acids: CASSLQGQGFGELFF. CDR3 bases: TGCGCCAGCAGCCTTCAGGGACAGGGGTTCGGGGAGCTGTTTTTT.